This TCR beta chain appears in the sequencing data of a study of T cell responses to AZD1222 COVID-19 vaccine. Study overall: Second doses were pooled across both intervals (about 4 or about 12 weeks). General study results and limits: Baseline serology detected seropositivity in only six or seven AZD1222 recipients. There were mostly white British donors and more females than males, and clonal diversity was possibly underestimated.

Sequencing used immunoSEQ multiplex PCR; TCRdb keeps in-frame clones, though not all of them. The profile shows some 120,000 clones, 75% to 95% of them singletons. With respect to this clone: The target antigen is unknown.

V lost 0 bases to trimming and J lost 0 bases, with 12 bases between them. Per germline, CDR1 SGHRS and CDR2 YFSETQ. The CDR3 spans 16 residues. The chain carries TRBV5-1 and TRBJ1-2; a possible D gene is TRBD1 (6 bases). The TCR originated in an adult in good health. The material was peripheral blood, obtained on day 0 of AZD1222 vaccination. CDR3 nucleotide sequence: TGCGCCAGCAGCTTGGACACAGGGCCTGCTAACTATGGCTACACCTTC. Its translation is CASSLDTGPANYGYTF.